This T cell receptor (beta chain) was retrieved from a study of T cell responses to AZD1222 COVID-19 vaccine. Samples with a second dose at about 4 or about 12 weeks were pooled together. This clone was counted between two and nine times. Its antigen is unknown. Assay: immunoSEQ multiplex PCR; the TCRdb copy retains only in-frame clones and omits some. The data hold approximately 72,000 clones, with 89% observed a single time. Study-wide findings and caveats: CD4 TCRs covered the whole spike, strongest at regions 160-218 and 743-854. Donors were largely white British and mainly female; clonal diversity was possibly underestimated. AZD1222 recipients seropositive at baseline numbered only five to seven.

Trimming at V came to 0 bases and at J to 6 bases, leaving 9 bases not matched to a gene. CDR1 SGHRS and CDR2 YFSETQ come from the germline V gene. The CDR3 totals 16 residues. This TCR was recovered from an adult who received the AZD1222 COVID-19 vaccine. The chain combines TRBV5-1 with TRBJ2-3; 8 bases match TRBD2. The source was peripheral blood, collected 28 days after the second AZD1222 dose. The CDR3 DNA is TGCGCCAGCAGCTTGGGGGTGCTAGCGGGTCTGGATACGCAGTATTTT. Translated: CASSLGVLAGLDTQYF.